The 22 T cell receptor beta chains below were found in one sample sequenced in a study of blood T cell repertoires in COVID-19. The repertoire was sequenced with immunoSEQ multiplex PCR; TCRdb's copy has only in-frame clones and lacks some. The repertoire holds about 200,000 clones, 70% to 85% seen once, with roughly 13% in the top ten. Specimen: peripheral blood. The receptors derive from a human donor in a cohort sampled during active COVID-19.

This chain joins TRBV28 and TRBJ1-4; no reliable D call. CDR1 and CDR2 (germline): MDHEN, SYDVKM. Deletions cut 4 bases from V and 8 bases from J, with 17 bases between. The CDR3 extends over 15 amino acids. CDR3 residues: CASSSPVLAREKLFF. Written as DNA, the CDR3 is TGTGCCAGCAGTTCCCCCGTATTGGCTCGAGAAAAACTGTTTTTT.

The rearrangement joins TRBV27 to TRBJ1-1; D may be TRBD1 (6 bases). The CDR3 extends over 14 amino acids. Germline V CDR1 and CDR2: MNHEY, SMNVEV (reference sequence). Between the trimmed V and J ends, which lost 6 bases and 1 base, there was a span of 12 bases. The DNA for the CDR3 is TGTGCCAGCAGGCCGCTGGACAGGAACACTGAAGCTTTCTTT. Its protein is CASRPLDRNTEAFF.

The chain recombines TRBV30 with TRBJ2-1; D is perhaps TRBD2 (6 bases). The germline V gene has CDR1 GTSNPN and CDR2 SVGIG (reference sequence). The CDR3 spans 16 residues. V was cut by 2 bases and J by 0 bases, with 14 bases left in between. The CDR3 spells CAWSTTGLSSYNEQFF. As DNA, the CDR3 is TGTGCCTGGAGTACCACGGGACTCAGCTCCTACAATGAGCAGTTCTTC.

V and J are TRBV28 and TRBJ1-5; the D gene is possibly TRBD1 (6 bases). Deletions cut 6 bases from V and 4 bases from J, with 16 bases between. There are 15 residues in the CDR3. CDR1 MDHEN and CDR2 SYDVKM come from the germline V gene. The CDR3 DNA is TGTGCCAGCAGCCCCACCGGGACATATAATCAGCCCCAGCATTTT. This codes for CASSPTGTYNQPQHF. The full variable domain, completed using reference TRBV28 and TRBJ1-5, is DVKVTQSSRYLVKRTGEKVFLECVQDMDHENMFWYRQDPGLGLRLIYFSYDVKMKEKGDIPEGYSVSREKKERFSLILESASTNQTSMYLCASSPTGTYNQPQHFGDGTRLSIL.

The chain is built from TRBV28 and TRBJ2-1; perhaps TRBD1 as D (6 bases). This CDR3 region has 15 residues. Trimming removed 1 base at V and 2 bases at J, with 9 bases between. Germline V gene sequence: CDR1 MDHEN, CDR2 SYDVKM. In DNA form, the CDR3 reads TGTGCCAGCAGTTTATCCAGGGGTGCCTACAATGAGCAGTTCTTC. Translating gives CASSLSRGAYNEQFF. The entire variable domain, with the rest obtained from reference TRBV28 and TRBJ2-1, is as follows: DVKVTQSSRYLVKRTGEKVFLECVQDMDHENMFWYRQDPGLGLRLIYFSYDVKMKEKGDIPEGYSVSREKKERFSLILESASTNQTSMYLCASSLSRGAYNEQFFGPGTRLTVL.

CDR3 residues: CASRRLAGEQYF. Here the CDR3 DNA reads TGTGCCAGCAGACGACTAGCTGGCGAGCAGTACTTC. This chain connects TRBV6-5 to TRBJ2-7, with 7 bases matching TRBD2. With 6 bases clipped from V and 6 bases from J, the junction kept 5 bases outside the gene matches. The CDR3 is 12 amino acids. CDR1 MNHEY and CDR2 SVGAGI come from the germline V gene.

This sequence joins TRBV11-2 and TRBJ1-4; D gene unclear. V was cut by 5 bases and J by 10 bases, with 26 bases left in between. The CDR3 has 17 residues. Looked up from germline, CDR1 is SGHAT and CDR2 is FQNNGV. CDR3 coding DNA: TGTGCCAGCAGCACCTATAGAGGGCCGGGTGTGGAGGGAAAACTGTTTTTT. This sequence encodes CASSTYRGPGVEGKLFF.

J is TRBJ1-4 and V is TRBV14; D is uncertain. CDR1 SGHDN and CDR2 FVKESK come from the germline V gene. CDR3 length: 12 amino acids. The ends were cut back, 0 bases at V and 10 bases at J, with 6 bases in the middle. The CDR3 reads CASSQDPGKLFF. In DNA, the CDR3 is TGTGCCAGCAGCCAAGACCCCGGAAAACTGTTTTTT.

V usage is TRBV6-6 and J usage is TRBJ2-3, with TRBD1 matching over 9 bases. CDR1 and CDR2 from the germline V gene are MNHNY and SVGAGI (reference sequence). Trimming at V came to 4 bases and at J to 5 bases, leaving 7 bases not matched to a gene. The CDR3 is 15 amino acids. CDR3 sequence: CASSWDRDNRDTQYF. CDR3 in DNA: TGTGCCAGCAGTTGGGACAGGGACAATCGAGATACGCAGTATTTT.

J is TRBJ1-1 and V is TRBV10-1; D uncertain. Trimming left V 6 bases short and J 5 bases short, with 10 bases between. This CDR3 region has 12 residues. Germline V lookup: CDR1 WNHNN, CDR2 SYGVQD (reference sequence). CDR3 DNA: TGCGCCAGCAGCCGACAAAAGACTGAAGCTTTCTTT. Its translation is CASSRQKTEAFF.

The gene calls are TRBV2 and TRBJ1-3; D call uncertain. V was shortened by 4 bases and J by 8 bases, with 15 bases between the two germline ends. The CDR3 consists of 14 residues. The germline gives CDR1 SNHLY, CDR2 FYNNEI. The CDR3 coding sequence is TGTGCCAGCAGTGTCCGCAAGCCTTCGGACACCATATATTTT. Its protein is CASSVRKPSDTIYF. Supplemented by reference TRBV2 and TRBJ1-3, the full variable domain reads EPEVTQTPSHQVTQMGQEVILRCVPISNHLYFYWYRQILGQKVEFLVSFYNNEISEKSEIFDDQFSVERPDGSNFTLKIRSTKLEDSAMYFCASSVRKPSDTIYFGEGSWLTVV.

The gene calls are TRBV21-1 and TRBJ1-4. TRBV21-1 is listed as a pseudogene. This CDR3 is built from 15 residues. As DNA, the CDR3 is TGTGCCAACCTACTAGGTAGACCGAAAAATGAAAAACTGTTTTTT. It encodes CANLLGRPKNEKLFF.

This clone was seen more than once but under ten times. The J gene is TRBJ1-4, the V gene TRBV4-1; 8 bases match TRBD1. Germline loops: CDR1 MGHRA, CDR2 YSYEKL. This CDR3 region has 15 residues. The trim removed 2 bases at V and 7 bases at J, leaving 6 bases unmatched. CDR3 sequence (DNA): TGCGCCAGCAGCCAAATTGGACAGGGTGGTGAAAAACTGTTTTTT. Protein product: CASSQIGQGGEKLFF.

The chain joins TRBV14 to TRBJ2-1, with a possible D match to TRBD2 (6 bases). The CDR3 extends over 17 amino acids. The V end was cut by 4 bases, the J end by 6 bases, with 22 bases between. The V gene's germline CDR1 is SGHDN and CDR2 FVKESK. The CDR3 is CASSPRKVAVSPNEQFF. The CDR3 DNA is TGTGCCAGCAGCCCCAGAAAGGTAGCGGTCAGTCCCAATGAGCAGTTCTTC.

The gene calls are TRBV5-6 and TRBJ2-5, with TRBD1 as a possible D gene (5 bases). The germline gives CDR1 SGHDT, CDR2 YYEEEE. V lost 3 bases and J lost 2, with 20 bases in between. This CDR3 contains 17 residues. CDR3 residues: CASSSPEYYDRQETQYF. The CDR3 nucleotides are TGTGCCAGCAGCTCGCCAGAATACTACGACAGACAAGAGACCCAGTACTTC.

The CDR3: CASSQVELPGAGDTQYF. As DNA, the CDR3 is TGCGCCAGCAGCCAAGTGGAATTACCCGGAGCTGGAGATACGCAGTATTTT. The chain links TRBV4-1 to TRBJ2-3; D gene uncertain. In germline, CDR1 is MGHRA, CDR2 YSYEKL. V shed 1 base and J shed 5 bases, with 19 bases lying between them. The CDR3 spans 17 residues.

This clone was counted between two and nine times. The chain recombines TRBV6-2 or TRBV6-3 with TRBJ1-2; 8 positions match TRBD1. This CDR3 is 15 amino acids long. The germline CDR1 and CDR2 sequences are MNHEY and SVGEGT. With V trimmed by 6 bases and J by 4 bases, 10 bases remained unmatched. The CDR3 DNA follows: TGTGCCAGCAGCCAGGGGGCGGCACGGACCTATGGCTACACCTTC. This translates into CASSQGAARTYGYTF.

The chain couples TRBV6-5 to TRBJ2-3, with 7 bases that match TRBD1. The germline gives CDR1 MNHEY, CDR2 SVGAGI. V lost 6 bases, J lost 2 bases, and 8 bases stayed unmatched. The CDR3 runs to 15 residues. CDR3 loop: CASSSLTGITDTQYF. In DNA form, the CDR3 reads TGTGCCAGCAGCTCGCTGACAGGGATCACAGATACGCAGTATTTT.

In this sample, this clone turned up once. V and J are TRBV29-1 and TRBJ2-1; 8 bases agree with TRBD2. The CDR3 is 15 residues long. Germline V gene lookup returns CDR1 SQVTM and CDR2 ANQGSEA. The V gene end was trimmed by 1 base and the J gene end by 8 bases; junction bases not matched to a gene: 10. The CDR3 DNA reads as TGCAGCGTTGAAGCCCCAGCGGGAGTTGGCGATGAGCAGTTCTTC. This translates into CSVEAPAGVGDEQFF.

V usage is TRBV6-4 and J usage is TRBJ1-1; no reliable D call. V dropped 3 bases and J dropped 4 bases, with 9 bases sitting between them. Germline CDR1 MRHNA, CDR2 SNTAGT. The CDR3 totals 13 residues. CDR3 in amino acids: CASSDMAGTEAFF. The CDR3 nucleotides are TGTGCCAGCAGTGATATGGCAGGCACTGAAGCTTTCTTT.

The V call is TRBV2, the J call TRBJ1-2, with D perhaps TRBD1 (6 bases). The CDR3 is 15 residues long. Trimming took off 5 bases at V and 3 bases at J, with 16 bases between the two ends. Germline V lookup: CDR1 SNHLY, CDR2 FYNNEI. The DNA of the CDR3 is TGTGCCAGCAGTTTACGGAGGGGGGGAGACTATGGCTACACCTTC. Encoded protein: CASSLRRGGDYGYTF.

CDR3: CASSGTSYSGANVLTF. The CDR3 DNA sequence: TGTGCCAGCAGCGGGACTAGCTACTCTGGGGCCAACGTCCTGACTTTC. The J gene is TRBJ2-6, the V gene TRBV28; TRBD2 matches 9 bases. V was clipped by 6 bases and J by 0 bases; unmatched bases: 3. Germline CDR1 reads MDHEN; CDR2 reads SYDVKM. The CDR3 contains 16 residues.